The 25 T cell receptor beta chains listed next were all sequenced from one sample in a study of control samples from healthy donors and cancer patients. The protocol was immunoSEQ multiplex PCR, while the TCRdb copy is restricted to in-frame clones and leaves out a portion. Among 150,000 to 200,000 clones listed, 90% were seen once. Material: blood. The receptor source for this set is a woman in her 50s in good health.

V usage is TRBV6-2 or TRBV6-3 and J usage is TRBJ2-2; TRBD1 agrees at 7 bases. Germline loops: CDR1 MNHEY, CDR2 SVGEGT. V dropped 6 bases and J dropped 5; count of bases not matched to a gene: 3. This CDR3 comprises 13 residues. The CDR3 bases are TGTGCCAGCAGCCGCAGGGGGACCGGGGAGCTGTTTTTT. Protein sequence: CASSRRGTGELFF.

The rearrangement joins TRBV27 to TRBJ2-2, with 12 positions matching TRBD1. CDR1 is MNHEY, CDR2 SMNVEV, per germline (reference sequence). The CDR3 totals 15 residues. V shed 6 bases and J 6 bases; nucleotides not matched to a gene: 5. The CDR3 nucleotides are TGTGCCAGCAGGGGAGGGACAGGGGGCTCCGGGGAGCTGTTTTTT. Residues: CASRGGTGGSGELFF.

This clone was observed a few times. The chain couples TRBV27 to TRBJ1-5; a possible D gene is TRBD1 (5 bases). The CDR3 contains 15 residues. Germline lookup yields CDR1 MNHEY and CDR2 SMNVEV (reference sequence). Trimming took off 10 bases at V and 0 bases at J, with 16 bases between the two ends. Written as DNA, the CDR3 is TGTGCCACCGGCGCGGGGCTTTATAGCAATCAGCCCCAGCATTTT. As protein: CATGAGLYSNQPQHF.

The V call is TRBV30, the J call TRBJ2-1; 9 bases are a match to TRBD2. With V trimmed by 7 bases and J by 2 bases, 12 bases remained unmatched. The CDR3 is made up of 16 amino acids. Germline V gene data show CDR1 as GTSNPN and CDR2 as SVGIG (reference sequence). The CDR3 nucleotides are TGTGCCTACCGCTCGGAGAGCGGGAGGACCTACAATGAGCAGTTCTTC. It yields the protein CAYRSESGRTYNEQFF. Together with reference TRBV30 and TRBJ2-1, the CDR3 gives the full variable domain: SQTIHQWPATLVQPVGSPLSLECTVEGTSNPNLYWYRQAAGRGLQLLFYSVGIGQISSEVPQNLSASRPQDRQFILSSKKLLLSDSGFYLCAYRSESGRTYNEQFFGPGTRLTVL.

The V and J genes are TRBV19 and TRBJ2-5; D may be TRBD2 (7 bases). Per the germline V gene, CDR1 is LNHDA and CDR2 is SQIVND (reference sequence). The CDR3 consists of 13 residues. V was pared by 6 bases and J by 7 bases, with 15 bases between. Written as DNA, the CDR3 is TGTGCCAGTAGGGGGGGGGCGGGGCGGACCCAGTACTTC. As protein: CASRGGAGRTQYF.

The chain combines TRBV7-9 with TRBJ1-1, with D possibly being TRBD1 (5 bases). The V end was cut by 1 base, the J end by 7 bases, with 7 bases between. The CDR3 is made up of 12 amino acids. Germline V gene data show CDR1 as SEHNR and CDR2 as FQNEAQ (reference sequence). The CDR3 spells CASSLGGVEAFF. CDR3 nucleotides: TGTGCCAGCAGCTTAGGGGGGGTTGAAGCTTTCTTT. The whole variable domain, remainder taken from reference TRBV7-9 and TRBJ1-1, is DTGVSQNPRHKITKRGQNVTFRCDPISEHNRLYWYRQTLGQGPEFLTYFQNEAQLEKSRLLSDRFSAERPKGSFSTLEIQRTEQGDSAMYLCASSLGGVEAFFGQGTRLTVV.

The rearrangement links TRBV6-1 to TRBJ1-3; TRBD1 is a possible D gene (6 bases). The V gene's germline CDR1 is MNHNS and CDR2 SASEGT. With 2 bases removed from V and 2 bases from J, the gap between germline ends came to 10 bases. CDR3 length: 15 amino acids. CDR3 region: CASSELQGAGNTIYF. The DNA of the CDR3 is TGTGCCAGCAGTGAATTACAGGGAGCTGGAAACACCATATATTTT.

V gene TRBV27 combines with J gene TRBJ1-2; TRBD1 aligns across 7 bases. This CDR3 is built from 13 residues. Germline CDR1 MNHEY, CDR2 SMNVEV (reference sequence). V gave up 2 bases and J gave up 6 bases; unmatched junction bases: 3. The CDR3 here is CASSLQGGNGYTF. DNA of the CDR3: TGTGCCAGCAGTTTACAGGGGGGTAATGGCTACACCTTC.

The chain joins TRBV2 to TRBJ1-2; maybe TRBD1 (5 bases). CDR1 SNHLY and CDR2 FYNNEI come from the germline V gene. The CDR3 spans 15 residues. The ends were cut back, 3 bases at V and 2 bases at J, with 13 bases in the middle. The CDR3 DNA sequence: TGTGCCAGCAGTGATCGGGCAGGGAGCAACTATGGCTACACCTTC. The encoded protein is CASSDRAGSNYGYTF. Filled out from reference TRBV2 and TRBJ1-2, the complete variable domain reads EPEVTQTPSHQVTQMGQEVILRCVPISNHLYFYWYRQILGQKVEFLVSFYNNEISEKSEIFDDQFSVERPDGSNFTLKIRSTKLEDSAMYFCASSDRAGSNYGYTFGSGTRLTVV.

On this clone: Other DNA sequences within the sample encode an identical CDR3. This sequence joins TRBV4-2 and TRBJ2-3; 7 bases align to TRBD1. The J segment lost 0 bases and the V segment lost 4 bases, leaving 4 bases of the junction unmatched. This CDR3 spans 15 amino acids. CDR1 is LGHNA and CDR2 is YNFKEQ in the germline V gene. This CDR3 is CASSPGTASTDTQYF. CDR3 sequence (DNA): TGTGCCAGCAGCCCGGGGACAGCTAGCACAGATACGCAGTATTTT.

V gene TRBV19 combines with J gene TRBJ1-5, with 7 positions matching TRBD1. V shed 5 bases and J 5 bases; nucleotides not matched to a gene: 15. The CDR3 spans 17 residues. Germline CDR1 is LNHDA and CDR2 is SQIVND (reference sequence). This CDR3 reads CASSSGQEWPRDQPQHF. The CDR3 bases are TGTGCCAGTAGTTCTGGACAGGAGTGGCCAAGGGATCAGCCCCAGCATTTT.

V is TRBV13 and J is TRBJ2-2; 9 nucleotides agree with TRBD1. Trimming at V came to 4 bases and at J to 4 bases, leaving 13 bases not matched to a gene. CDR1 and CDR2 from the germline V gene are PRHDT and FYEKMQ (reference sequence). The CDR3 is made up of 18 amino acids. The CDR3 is CASSSPGAGQGGTGELFF. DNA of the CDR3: TGTGCCAGCAGCTCCCCTGGGGCGGGACAGGGAGGCACCGGGGAGCTGTTTTTT.

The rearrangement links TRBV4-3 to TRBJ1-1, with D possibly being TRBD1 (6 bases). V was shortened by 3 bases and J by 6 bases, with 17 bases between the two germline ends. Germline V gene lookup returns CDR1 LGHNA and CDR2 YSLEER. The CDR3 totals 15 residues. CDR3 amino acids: CASSQIVRGRAEAFF. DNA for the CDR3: TGCGCCAGCAGCCAGATAGTCAGGGGTCGGGCTGAAGCTTTCTTT.

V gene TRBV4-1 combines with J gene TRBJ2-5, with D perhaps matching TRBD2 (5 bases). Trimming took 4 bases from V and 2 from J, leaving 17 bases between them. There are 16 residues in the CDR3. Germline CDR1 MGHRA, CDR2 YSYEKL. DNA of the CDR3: TGCGCCAGCAGCCCTTTTTCGTTGCGGGTACAAGAGACCCAGTACTTC. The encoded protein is CASSPFSLRVQETQYF.

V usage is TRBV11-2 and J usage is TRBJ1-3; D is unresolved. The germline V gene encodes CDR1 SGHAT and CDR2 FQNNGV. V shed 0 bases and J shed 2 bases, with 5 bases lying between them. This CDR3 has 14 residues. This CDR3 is CASSLEKTGNTIYF. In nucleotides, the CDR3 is TGTGCCAGCAGCTTAGAGAAGACTGGAAACACCATATATTTT.

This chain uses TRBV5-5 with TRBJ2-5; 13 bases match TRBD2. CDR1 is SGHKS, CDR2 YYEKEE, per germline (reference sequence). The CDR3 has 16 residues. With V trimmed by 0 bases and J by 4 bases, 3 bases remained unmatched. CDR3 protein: CASSLGGTSGAETQYF. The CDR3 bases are TGTGCCAGCAGCTTGGGGGGGACTAGCGGGGCAGAGACCCAGTACTTC.

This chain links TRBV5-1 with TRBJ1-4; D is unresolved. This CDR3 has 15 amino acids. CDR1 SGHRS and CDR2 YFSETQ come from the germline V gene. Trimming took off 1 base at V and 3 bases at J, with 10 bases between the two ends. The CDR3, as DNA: TGCGCCAGCAGCTTGCTTGGGAATTCTAATGAAAAACTGTTTTTT. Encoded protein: CASSLLGNSNEKLFF. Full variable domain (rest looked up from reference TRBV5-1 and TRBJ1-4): KAGVTQTPRYLIKTRGQQVTLSCSPISGHRSVSWYQQTPGQGLQFLFEYFSETQRNKGNFPGRFSGRQFSNSRSEMNVSTLELGDSALYLCASSLLGNSNEKLFFGSGTQLSVL.

CDR3 protein: CASSLDRGIGAGELFF. In DNA form, the CDR3 reads TGCGCCAGCAGCTTGGATCGGGGAATCGGTGCCGGGGAGCTGTTTTTT. The chain is built from TRBV5-1 and TRBJ2-2, with TRBD2 as a possible D gene (5 bases). This CDR3 comprises 16 residues. V shed 0 bases and J shed 6 bases, with 15 bases lying between them. Germline assignment: CDR1 SGHRS and CDR2 YFSETQ. The full variable domain, completed using reference TRBV5-1 and TRBJ2-2, is KAGVTQTPRYLIKTRGQQVTLSCSPISGHRSVSWYQQTPGQGLQFLFEYFSETQRNKGNFPGRFSGRQFSNSRSEMNVSTLELGDSALYLCASSLDRGIGAGELFFGEGSRLTVL.

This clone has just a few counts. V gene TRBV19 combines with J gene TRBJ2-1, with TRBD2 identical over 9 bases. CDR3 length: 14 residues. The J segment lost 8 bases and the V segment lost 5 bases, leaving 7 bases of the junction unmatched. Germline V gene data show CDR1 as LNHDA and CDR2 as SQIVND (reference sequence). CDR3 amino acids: CASSAHLAGYEQFF. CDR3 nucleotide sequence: TGTGCCAGTAGTGCCCACCTAGCGGGGTATGAGCAGTTCTTC.

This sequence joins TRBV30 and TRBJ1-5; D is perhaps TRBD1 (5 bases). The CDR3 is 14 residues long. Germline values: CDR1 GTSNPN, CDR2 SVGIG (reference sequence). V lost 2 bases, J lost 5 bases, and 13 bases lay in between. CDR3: CAWSLGVSDQPQHF. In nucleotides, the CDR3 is TGTGCCTGGAGTTTGGGGGTGAGCGATCAGCCCCAGCATTTT.

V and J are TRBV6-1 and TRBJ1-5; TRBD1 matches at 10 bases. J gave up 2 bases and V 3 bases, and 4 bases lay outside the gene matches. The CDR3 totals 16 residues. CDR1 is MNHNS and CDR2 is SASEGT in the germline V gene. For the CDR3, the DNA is TGTGCCAGCAGTGACCAAGGACAGGGGGGCAATCAGCCCCAGCATTTT. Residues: CASSDQGQGGNQPQHF.

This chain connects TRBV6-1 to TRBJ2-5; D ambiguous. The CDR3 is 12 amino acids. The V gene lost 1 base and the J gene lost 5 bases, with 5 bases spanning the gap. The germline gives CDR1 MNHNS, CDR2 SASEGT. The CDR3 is CASSEVGETQYF. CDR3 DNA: TGTGCCAGCAGTGAAGTAGGGGAGACCCAGTACTTC.

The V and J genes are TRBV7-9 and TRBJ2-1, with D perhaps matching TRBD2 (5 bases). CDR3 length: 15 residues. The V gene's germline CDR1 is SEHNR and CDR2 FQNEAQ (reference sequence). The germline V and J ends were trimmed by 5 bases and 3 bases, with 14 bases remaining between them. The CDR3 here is CASSPRTGLYNEQFF. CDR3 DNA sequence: TGTGCCAGCAGCCCCAGGACTGGTCTCTACAATGAGCAGTTCTTC.

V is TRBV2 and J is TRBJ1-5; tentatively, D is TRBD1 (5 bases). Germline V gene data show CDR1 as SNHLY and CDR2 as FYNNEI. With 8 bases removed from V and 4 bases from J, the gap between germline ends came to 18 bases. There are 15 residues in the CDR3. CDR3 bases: TGTGCCAGCGGGGCTTCGGCAGCGAGTAATCAGCCCCAGCATTTT. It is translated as CASGASAASNQPQHF.

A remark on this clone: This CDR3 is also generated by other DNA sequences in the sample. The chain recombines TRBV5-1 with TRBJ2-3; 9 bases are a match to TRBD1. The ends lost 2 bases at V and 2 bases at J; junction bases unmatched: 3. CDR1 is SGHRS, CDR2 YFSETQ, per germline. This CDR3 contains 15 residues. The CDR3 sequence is CASSLQGAATDTQYF. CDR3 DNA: TGCGCCAGCAGCTTACAGGGGGCAGCCACAGATACGCAGTATTTT. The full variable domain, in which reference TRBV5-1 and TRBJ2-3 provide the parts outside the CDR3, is KAGVTQTPRYLIKTRGQQVTLSCSPISGHRSVSWYQQTPGQGLQFLFEYFSETQRNKGNFPGRFSGRQFSNSRSEMNVSTLELGDSALYLCASSLQGAATDTQYFGPGTRLTVL.